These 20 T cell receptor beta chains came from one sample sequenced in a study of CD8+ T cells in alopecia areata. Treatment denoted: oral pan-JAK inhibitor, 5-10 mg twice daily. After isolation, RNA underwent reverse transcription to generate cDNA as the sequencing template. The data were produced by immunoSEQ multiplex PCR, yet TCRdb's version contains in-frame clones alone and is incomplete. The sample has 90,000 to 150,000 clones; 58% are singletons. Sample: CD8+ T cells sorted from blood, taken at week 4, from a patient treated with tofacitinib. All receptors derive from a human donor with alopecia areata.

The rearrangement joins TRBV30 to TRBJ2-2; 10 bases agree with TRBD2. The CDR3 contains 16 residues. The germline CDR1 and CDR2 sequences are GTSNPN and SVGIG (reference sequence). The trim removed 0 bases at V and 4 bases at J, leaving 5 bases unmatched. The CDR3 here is CAWSVLAGGATGELFF. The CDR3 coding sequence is TGTGCCTGGAGTGTTTTAGCGGGGGGTGCCACCGGGGAGCTGTTTTTT.

CDR3 DNA sequence: TGTGCCTGGATAGGGCAGGTAACAGATACGCAGTATTTT. It yields the protein CAWIGQVTDTQYF. The chain is built from TRBV30 and TRBJ2-3; D not certain. The CDR3 contains 13 residues. The germline gives CDR1 GTSNPN, CDR2 SVGIG (reference sequence). V was shortened by 4 bases and J by 3 bases, with 11 bases between the two germline ends.

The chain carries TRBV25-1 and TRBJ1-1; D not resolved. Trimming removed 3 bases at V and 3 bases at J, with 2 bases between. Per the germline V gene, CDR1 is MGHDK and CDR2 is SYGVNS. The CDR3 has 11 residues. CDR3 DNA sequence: TGTGCCAGCAGTGACTACACTGAAGCTTTCTTT. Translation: CASSDYTEAFF.

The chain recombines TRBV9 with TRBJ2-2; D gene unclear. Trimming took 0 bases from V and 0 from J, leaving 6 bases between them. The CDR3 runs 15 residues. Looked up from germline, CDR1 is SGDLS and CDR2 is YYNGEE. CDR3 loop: CASSVDRPNTGELFF. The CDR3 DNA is TGTGCCAGCAGCGTAGACAGACCGAACACCGGGGAGCTGTTTTTT.

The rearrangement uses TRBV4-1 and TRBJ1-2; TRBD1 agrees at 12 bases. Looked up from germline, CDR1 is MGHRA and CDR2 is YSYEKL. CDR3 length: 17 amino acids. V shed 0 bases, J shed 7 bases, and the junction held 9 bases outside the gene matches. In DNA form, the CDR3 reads TGCGCCAGCAGCCAAGAGCCGGGACAGGGGGCGGAAAGTGGCTACACCTTC. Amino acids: CASSQEPGQGAESGYTF.

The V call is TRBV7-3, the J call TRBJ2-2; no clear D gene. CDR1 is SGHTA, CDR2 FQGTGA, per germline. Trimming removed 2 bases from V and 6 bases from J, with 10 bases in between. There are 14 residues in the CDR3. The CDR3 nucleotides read TGTGCCAGCAGCTTAGTTCCGTACTCCGGGGAGCTGTTTTTT. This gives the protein CASSLVPYSGELFF.

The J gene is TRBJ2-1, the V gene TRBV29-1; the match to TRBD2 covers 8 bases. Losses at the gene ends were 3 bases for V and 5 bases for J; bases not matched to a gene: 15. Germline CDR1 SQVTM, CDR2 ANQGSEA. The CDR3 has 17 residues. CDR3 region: CSVETWERGLDDNEQFF. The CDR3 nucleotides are TGCAGCGTTGAGACCTGGGAGCGGGGGCTAGATGACAATGAGCAGTTCTTC.

The DNA of the CDR3 is TGTGCCAGCAGCCATTACGGACAGGGTTGGAACACTGAAGCTTTCTTT. Its protein product is CASSHYGQGWNTEAFF. The chain joins TRBV5-6 to TRBJ1-1; 8 bases agree with TRBD1. This CDR3 region has 16 residues. V lost 4 bases and J lost 1; bases outside the gene matches: 9. Germline assignment: CDR1 SGHDT and CDR2 YYEEEE.

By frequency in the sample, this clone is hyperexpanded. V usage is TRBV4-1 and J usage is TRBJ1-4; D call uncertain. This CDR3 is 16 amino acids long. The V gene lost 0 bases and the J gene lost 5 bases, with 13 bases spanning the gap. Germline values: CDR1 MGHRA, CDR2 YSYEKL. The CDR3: CASSQDGWTMNEKLFF. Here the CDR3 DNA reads TGCGCCAGCAGCCAAGACGGATGGACGATGAATGAAAAACTGTTTTTT.

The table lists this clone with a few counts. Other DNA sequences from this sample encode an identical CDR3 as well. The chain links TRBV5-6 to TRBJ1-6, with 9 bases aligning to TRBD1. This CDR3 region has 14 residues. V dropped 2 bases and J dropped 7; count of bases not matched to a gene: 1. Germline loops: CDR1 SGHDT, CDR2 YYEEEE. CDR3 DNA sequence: TGTGCCAGCAGCTTCGGGACAGGGAATTCACCCCTCCACTTT. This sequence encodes CASSFGTGNSPLHF.

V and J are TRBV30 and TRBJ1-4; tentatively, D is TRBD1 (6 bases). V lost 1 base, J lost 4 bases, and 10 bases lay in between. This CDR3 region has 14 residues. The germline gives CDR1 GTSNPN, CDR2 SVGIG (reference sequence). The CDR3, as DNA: TGTGCCTGGAGTGCCAAACAGGGTAATGAAAAACTGTTTTTT. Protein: CAWSAKQGNEKLFF.

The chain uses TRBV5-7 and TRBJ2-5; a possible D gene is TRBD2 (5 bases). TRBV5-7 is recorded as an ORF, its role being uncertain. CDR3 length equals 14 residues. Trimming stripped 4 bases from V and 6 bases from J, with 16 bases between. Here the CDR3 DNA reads TGTGCCAGCAGCGGGTGGGTAAACGGGAAGACCCAGTACTTC. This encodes CASSGWVNGKTQYF.

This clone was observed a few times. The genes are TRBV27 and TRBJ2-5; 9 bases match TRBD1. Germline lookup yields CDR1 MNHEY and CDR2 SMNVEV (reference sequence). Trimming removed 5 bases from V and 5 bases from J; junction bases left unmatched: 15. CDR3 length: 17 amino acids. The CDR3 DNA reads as TGTGCCAGCAGTCCTGCGGGACAGGGTTTTTTGTTCGAGACCCAGTACTTC. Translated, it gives CASSPAGQGFLFETQYF.

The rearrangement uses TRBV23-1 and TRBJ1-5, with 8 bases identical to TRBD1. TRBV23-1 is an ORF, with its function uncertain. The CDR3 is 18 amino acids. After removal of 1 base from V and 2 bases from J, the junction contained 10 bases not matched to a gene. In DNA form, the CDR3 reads TGCGCCAGCAGTCAATTGACCGGGACAGGCCATGGCAATCAGCCCCAGCATTTT. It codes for CASSQLTGTGHGNQPQHF.

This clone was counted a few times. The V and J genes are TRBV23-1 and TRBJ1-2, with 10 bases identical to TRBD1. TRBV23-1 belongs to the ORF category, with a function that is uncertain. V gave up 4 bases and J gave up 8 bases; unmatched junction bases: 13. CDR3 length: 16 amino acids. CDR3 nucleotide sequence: TGCGCCAGCAGTCTCAAAGGGGACAGGGGAAGAGAGGGCTACACCTTC. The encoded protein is CASSLKGDRGREGYTF.

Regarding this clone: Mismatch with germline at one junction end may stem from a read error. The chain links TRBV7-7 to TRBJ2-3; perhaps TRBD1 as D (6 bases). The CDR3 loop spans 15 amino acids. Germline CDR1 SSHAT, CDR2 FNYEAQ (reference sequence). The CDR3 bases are TGTGCTAGCAGCTTGGGGGACACCGGGGAGGATACGCAGTATTTT. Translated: CASSLGDTGEDTQYF.

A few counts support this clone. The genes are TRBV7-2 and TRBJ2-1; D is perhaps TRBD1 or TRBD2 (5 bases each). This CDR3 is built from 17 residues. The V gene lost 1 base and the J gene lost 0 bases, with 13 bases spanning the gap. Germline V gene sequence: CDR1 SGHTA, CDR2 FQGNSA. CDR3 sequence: CASSLGGTPSSYNEQFF. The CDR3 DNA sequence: TGTGCCAGCAGCTTAGGTGGGACGCCGAGCTCCTACAATGAGCAGTTCTTC.

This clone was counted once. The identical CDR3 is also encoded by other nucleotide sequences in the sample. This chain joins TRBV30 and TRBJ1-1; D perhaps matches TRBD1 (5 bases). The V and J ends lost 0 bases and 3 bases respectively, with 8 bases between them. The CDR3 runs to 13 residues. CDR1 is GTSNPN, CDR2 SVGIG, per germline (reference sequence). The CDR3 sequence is CAWSVGGDTEAFF. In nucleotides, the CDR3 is TGTGCCTGGAGTGTAGGAGGGGACACTGAAGCTTTCTTT.

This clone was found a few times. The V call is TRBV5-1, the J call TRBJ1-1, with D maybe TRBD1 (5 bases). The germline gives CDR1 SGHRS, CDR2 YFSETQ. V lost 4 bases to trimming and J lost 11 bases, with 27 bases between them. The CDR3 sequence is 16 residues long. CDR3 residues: CASSDYDTLGDADAFF. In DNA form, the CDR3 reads TGCGCCAGCAGCGACTACGATACCTTGGGGGATGCGGACGCTTTCTTT.

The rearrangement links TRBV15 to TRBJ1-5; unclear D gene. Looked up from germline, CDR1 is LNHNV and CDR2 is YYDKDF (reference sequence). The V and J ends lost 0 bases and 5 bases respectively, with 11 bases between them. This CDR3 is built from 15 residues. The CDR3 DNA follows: TGTGCCACCAGCAGAGATAAGGGAACCTATCAGCCCCAGCATTTT. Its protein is CATSRDKGTYQPQHF. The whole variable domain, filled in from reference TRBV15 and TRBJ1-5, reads DAMVIQNPRYQVTQFGKPVTLSCSQTLNHNVMYWYQQKSSQAPKLLFHYYDKDFNNEADTPDNFQSRRPNTSFCFLDIRSPGLGDTAMYLCATSRDKGTYQPQHFGDGTRLSIL.